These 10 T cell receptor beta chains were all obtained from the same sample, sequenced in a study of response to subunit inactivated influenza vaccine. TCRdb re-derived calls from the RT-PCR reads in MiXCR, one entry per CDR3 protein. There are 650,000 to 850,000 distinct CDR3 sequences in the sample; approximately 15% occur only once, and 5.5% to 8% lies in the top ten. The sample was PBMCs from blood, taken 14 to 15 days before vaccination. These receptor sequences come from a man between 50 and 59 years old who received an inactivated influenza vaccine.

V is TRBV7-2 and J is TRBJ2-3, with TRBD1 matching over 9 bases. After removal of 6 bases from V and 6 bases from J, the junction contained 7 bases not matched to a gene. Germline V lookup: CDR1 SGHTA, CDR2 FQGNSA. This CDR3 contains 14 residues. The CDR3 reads CASRRQGGQDTQYF. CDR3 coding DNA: TGTGCCAGCAGGCGACAGGGGGGTCAGGATACGCAGTATTTT.

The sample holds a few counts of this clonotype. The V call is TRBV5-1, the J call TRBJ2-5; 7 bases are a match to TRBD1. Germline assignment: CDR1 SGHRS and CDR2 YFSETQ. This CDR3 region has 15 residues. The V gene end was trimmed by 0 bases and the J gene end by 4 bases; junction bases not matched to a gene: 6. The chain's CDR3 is CASSLEGGAGETQYF. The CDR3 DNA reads TGCGCCAGCAGCTTGGAAGGGGGCGCGGGAGAGACCCAGTACTTC.

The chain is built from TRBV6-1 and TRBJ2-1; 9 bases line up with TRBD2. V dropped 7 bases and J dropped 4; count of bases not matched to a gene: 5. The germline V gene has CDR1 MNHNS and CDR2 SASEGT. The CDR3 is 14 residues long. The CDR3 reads CASTAGGGYNEQFF. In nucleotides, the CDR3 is TGTGCCAGCACAGCGGGGGGTGGGTACAATGAGCAGTTCTTC.

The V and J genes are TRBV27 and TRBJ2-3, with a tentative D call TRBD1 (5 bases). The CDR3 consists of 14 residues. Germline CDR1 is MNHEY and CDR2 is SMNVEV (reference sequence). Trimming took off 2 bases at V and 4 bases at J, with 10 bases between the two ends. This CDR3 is CASSLVGASDTQYF. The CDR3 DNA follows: TGTGCCAGCAGTTTAGTAGGGGCCTCAGATACGCAGTATTTT.

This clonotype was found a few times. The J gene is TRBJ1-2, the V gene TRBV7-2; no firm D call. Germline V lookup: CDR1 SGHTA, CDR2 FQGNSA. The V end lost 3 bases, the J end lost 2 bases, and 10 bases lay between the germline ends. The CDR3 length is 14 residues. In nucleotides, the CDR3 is TGTGCCAGCAGCTTTGCCAGGCCGAACTATGGCTACACCTTC. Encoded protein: CASSFARPNYGYTF.

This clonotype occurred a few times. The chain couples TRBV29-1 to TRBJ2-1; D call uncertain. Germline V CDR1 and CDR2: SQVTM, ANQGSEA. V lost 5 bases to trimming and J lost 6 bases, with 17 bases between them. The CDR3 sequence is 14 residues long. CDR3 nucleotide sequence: TGCAGCGTTTCGCTTCGCAGCCTCAGCAATGAGCAGTTCTTC. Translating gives CSVSLRSLSNEQFF.

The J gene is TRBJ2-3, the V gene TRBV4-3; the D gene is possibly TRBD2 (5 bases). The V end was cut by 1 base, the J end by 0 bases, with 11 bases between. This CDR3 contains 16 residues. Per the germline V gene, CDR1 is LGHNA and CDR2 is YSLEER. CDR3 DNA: TGCGCCAGCAGCCAAGGGACTGGGCCTAGCACAGATACGCAGTATTTT. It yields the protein CASSQGTGPSTDTQYF.

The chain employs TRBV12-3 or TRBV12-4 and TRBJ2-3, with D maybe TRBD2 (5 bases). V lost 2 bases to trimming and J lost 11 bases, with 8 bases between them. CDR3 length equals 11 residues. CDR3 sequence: CASSLLGLQYF. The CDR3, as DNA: TGTGCCAGCAGTTTATTAGGACTGCAGTATTTT.

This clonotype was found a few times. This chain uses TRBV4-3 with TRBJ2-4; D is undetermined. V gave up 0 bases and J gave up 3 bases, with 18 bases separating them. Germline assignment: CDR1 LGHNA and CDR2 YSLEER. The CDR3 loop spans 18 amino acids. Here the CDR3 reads CASSQDWADVLDKNIQYF. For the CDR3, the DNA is TGCGCCAGCAGCCAAGATTGGGCCGATGTCTTGGACAAAAACATTCAGTACTTC.

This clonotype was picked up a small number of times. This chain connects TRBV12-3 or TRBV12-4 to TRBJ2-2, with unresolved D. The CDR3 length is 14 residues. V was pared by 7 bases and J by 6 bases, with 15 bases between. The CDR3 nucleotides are TGTGCCAGCAAACCCCCCCAAAGGGCCGGGGAGCTGTTTTTT. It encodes CASKPPQRAGELFF.